The sequence of this TCR beta chain was determined in a study of breast tumors, draining lymph nodes, adjacent tissues. The germline V gene encodes CDR1 KGHDR and CDR2 SFDVKD. The CDR3 is made up of 16 amino acids. Findings and limits, study-wide: Data only fit, rather than demonstrated, lymph node origin of most tumor T cells. Luminal-like breast cancer showed significantly greater tumor-nontumor repertoire similarity than basal-like breast cancer did.

To note about this clonotype: Its antigen remains unidentified. At one end, the junction sequence differs from germline, possibly due to a read error.

TCRdb re-called the multiplex PCR reads with MiXCR, one entry per CDR3 protein. The sample lists approximately 89,000 distinct CDR3 sequences; roughly 29% were seen once. Breast cancer patients provided tissue from their axillary draining lymph nodes. Sequencing was done on a sample of axillary lymph node tissue. This receptor was obtained from a female donor with breast cancer. Some clones in this sample may be carry-over from other donors' samples. This chain joins TRBV24-1 and TRBJ2-5; 8 bases map to TRBD2. CDR3 residues: CATSDTPGGAQEPQTF. DNA of the CDR3: TGTGCCACCAGTGATACACCCGGGGGGGCCCAAGAACCCCAGACCTTC.